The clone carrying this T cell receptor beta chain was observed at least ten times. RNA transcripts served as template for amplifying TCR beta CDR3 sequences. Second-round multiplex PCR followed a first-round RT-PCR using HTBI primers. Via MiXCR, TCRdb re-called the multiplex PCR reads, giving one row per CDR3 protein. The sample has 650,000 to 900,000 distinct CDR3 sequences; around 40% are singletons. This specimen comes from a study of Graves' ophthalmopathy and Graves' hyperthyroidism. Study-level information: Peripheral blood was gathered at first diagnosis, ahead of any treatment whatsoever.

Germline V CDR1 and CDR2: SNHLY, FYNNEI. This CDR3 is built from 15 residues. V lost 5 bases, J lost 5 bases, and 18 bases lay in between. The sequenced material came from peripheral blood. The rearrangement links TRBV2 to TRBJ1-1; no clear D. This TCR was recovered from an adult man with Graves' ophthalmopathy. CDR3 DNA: TGTGCCAGCAGTTTAGGGAGAGAGGCAGCTACTGAAGCTTTCTTT. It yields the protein CASSLGREAATEAFF.